The clone carrying this TCR beta chain was counted only a few times. TCRdb re-called the RT-PCR reads with MiXCR, one entry per CDR3 protein. The sample yields around 1,400 distinct CDR3 sequences, 4.5% to 7% seen once. The sample is drawn from a study of patients and donors after allogeneic stem cell transplantation. Trimming removed 7 bases from V and 4 bases from J; junction bases left unmatched: 2. Germline V gene lookup returns CDR1 ENHRY and CDR2 SYGVKD. The CDR3 is made up of 13 amino acids. The TCR was taken from a human donor who was either an allogeneic HSCT recipient or a stem cell or donor lymphocyte infusion donor (not recorded which). It is not recorded whose cells these are; they may come from a transplant donor. The sequenced material came from blood, either unsorted or a sorted T cell fraction (not recorded which). The J gene is TRBJ1-1, the V gene TRBV10-3; TRBD1 matches 11 bases. This CDR3 reads CAITGQGATEAFF. The CDR3 DNA sequence: TGTGCCATCACTGGACAGGGGGCCACTGAAGCTTTCTTT.